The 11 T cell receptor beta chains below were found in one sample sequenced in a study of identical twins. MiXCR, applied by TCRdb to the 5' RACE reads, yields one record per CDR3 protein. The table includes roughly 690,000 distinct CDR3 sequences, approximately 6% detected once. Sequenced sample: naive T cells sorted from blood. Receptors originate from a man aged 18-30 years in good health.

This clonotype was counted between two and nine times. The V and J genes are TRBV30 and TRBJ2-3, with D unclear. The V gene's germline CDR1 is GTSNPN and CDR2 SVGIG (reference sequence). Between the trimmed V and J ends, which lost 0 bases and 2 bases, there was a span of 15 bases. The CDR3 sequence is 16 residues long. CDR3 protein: CAWSVGMGFDTDTQYF. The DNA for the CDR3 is TGTGCCTGGAGTGTAGGCATGGGGTTCGACACAGATACGCAGTATTTT.

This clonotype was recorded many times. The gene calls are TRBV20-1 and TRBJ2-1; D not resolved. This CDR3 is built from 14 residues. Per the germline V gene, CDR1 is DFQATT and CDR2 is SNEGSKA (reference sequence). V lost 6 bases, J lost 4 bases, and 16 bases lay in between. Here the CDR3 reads CSAPLSMGYNEQFF. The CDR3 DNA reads TGCAGTGCCCCCCTGAGCATGGGATACAATGAGCAGTTCTTC.

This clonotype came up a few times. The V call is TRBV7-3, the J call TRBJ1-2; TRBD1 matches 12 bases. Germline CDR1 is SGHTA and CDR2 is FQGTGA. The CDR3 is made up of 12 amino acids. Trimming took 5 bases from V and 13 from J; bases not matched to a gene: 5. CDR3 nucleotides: TGTGCCAGCAGCCCGGGACAGGGGGCAATCACCTTC. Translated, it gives CASSPGQGAITF.

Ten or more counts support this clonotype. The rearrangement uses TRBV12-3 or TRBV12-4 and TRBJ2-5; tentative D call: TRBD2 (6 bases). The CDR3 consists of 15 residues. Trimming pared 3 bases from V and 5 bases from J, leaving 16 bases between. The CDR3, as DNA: TGTGCCAGCAGTTTGGGGGGAGCCATGGGGGAGACCCAGTACTTC. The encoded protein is CASSLGGAMGETQYF.

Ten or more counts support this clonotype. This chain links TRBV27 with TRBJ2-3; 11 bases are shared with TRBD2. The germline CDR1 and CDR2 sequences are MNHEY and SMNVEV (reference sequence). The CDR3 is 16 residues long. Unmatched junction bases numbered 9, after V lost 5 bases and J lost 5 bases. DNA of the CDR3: TGTGCCAGCAGTCTATTAGCGGGAGGGCCGGGAGATACGCAGTATTTT. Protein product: CASSLLAGGPGDTQYF.

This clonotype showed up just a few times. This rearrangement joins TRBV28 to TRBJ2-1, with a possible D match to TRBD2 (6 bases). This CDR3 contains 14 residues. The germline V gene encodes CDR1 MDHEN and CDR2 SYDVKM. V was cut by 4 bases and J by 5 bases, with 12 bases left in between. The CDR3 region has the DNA TGTGCCAGCAGTTCCTGGGGACTGAACAATGAGCAGTTCTTC. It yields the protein CASSSWGLNNEQFF.

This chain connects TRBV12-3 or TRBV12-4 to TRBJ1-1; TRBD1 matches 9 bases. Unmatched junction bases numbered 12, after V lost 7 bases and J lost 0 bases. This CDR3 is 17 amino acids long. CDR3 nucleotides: TGTGCCAGCAAACCTGTGGGACAGGGAAACATGAACACTGAAGCTTTCTTT. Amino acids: CASKPVGQGNMNTEAFF.

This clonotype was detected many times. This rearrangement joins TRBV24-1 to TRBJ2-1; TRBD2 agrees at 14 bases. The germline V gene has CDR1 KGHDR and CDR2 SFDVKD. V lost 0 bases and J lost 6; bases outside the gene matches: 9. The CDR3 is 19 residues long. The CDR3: CATSDLPGLAGVGFNEQFF. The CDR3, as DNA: TGTGCCACCAGTGATTTGCCGGGACTAGCGGGAGTGGGTTTCAATGAGCAGTTCTTC.

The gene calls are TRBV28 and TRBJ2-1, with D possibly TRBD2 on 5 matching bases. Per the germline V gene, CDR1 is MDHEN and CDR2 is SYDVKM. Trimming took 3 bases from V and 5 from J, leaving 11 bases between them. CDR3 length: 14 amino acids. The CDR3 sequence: CASSLERNHNEQFF. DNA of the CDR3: TGTGCCAGCAGTTTGGAGCGGAACCACAATGAGCAGTTCTTC.

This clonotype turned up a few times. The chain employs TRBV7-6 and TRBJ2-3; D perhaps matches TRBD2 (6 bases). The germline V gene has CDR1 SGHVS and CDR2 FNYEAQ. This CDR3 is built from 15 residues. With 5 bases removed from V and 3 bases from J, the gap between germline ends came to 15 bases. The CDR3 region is CASSLAPEGTDTQYF. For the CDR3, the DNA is TGTGCCAGCAGCCTCGCACCGGAGGGGACAGATACGCAGTATTTT.

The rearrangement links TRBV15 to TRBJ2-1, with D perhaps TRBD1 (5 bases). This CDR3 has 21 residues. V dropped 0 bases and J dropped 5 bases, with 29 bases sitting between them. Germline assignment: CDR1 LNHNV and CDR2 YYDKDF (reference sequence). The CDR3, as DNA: TGTGCCACCAGCAGAGATAGGCCCTCCGGTGGACACCACCTTGAGGACAATGAGCAGTTCTTC. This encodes CATSRDRPSGGHHLEDNEQFF.